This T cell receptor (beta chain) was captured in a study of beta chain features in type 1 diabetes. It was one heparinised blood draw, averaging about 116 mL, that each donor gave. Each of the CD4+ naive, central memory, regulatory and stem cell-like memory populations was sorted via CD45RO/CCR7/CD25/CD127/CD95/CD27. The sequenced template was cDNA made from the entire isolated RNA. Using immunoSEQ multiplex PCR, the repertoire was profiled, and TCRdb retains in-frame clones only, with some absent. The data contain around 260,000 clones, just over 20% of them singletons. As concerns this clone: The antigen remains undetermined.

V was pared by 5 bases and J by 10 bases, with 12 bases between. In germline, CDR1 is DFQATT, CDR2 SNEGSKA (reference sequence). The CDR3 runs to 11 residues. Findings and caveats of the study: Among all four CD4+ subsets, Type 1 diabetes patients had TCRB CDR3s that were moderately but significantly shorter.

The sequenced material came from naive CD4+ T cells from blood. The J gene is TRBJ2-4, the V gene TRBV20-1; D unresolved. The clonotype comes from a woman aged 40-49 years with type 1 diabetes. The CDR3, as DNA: TGCAGTGCTGGCTCTGTAATAATTCAGTACTTC. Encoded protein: CSAGSVIIQYF.